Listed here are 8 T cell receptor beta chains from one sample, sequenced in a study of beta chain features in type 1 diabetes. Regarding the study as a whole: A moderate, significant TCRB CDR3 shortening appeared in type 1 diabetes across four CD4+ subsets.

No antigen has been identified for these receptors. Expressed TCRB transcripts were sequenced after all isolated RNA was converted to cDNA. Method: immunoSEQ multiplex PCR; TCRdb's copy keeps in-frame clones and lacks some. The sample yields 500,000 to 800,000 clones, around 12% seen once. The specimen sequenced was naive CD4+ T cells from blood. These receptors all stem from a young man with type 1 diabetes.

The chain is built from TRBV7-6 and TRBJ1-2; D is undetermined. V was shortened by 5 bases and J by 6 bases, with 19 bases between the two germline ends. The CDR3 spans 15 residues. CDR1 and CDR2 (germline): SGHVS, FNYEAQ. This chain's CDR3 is CASSPRSDYGHGYTF. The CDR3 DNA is TGTGCCAGCAGCCCACGGTCAGATTATGGTCATGGCTACACCTTC. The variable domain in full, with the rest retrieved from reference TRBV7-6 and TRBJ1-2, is GAGVSQSPRYKVTKRGQDVALRCDPISGHVSLYWYRQALGQGPEFLTYFNYEAQQDKSGLPNDRFSAERPEGSISTLTIQRTEQRDSAMYRCASSPRSDYGHGYTFGSGTRLTVV.

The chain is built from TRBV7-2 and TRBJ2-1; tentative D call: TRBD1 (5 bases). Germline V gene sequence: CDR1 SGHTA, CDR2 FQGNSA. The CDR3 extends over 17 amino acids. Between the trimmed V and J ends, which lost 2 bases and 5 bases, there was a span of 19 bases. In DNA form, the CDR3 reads TGTGCCAGCAGCTTATATACGTACAGGTCTAGGGACAATGAGCAGTTCTTC. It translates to CASSLYTYRSRDNEQFF.

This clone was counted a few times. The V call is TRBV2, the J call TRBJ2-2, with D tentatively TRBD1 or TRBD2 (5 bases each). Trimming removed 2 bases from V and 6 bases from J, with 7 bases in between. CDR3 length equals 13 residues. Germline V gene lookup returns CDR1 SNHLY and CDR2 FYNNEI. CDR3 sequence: CASSERGAGELFF. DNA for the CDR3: TGTGCCAGCAGTGAAAGAGGGGCCGGGGAGCTGTTTTTT.

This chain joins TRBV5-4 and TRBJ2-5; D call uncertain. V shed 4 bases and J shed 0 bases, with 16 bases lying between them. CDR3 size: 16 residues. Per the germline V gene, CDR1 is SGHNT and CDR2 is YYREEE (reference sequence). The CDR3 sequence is CASSPGSGTDQETQYF. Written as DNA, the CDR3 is TGTGCCAGCAGCCCCGGGTCTGGAACGGACCAAGAGACCCAGTACTTC.

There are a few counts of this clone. The CDR3 loop is CASSTEDSHQPQHF. CDR3 DNA: TGTGCCAGCAGCACAGAGGACAGTCATCAGCCCCAGCATTTT. The chain couples TRBV9 to TRBJ1-5, with D maybe TRBD1 (6 bases). CDR1 is SGDLS and CDR2 is YYNGEE in the germline V gene. This CDR3 comprises 14 residues. Between the trimmed V and J ends, which lost 4 bases and 5 bases, there was a span of 13 bases.

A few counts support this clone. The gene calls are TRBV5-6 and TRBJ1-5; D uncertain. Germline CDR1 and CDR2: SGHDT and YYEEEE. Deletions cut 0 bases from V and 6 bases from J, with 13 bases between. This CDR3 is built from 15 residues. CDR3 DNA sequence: TGTGCCAGCAGCTTGGGTGGATTCGCAGGTCAGCCCCAGCATTTT. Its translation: CASSLGGFAGQPQHF.

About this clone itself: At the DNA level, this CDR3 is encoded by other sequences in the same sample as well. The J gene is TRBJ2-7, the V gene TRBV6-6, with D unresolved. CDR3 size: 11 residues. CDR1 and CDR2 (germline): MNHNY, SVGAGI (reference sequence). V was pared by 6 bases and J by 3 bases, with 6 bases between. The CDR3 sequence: CASRGFYEQYF. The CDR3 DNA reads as TGTGCCAGCAGGGGTTTCTACGAGCAGTACTTC.

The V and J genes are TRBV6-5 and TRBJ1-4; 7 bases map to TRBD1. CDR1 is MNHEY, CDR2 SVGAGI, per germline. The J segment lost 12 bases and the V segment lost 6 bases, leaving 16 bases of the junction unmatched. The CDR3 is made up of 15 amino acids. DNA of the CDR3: TGTGCCAGCAGCCCAGGGTTTCAATCCCAGGGGGAACTGTTTTTT. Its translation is CASSPGFQSQGELFF.